The rows below give T cell receptor beta chains drawn from one sample of a study of blood T cell repertoires in COVID-19. Sequencing used immunoSEQ multiplex PCR; TCRdb keeps in-frame clones, though not all of them. The table has about 530,000 clones, around 90% seen once. The sequenced sample was peripheral blood. The receptors stem from a woman between 50 and 59 years old with COVID-19, enrolled during active disease. CDR3s include the opening cysteine and the closing phenylalanine or tryptophan. The D gene is left open where the match is weak. Clone sizes are given selectively: once, few, many, or a class where the clone is expanded.

cdr3_nt cdr3_aa j_call d_call v_call cdr3_length clone_size
TGTGCCAGCAGCTTTGACAGGGGAATTGGCTACACCTTC CASSFDRGIGYTF TRBJ1-2 TRBD1 TRBV5-4 13 .
TGTGCCATCAGGACCCGGGGAGCGGGGGGGGACACAGATACGCAGTATTTT CAIRTRGAGGDTDTQYF TRBJ2-3 TRBD2 TRBV10-3 17 .
TGCGCCAGCAGTTACTCCCGGGACAGGGGGGAGGCCAAAAACATTCAGTACTTC CASSYSRDRGEAKNIQYF TRBJ2-4 TRBD1 TRBV5-1 18 once
TGTGCCTGGTCCAAGCCGGGGAGATCAGAGACCCAGTACTTC CAWSKPGRSETQYF TRBJ2-5 . TRBV30 14 .
TGTGCCAGCTCACCGACTAGCGGGGTTAAAGAGACCCAGTACTTC CASSPTSGVKETQYF TRBJ2-5 TRBD2 TRBV18 15 .
TGCGCCAGCAGCTTCGACAGCCTATACGAGCAGTACTTC CASSFDSLYEQYF TRBJ2-7 . TRBV5-1 13 .
TGTGCCAGCAGCCAAGTGGGTAGCGGGGGACCATACGAGCAGTACTTC CASSQVGSGGPYEQYF TRBJ2-7 TRBD2 TRBV3-1/TRBV3-2 16 .
TGTGCCAGCAGCCCGGGACAGGGGGCGGGTGAGCAGTTCTTC CASSPGQGAGEQFF TRBJ2-1 TRBD1 TRBV11-2 14 .
TGTGCCAGCAGGTCCCGGGACAGGGTCGGTCAGCCCCAGCATTTT CASRSRDRVGQPQHF TRBJ1-5 TRBD1 TRBV6-5 15 .
TGCGCCAGCAGTCCCCGAACAGGGACAAGGGCATGGCGCAATCAGCCCCAGCATTTT CASSPRTGTRAWRNQPQHF TRBJ1-5 . TRBV23-1 19 .
TGTGCCATCCGGGACAGGGTGCAAGAGACCCAGTACTTC CAIRDRVQETQYF TRBJ2-5 TRBD1 TRBV10-3 13 once
TGTGCCACTACAGGGAGCTCCTACGAGCAGTACTTC CATTGSSYEQYF TRBJ2-7 . TRBV27 12 few
TGTGCCAGCAGCTTAGGACAGACCAGCACAGATACGCAGTATTTT CASSLGQTSTDTQYF TRBJ2-3 . TRBV11-3 15 .
TGTGCCAGCAGTTTGAGGAGGGCTTTCTTT CASSLRRAFF TRBJ1-1 . TRBV12-3/TRBV12-4 10 .
TGTGCCAGCAGTCGGGGACTAGCGGGGGCCCAAGAGACCCAGTACTTC CASSRGLAGAQETQYF TRBJ2-5 TRBD2 TRBV6-2/TRBV6-3 16 .
TGCGCCAGCAGCCAATACTTTTCTAGCGGAAATTACAATGAGCAGTTCTTC CASSQYFSSGNYNEQFF TRBJ2-1 TRBD2 TRBV4-1 17 .
TGCGCCAGCAGTGCTAGCGGGGGGAACACCGGGGAGCTGTTTTTT CASSASGGNTGELFF TRBJ2-2 TRBD2 TRBV10-1 15 .
TGCAGTGCTAGTGCGGGATACAATGAGCAGTTCTTC CSASAGYNEQFF TRBJ2-1 . TRBV20-1 12 once
TGTGCCAGCAGTCCCTTTGCGGGTGAGCAGTTCTTC CASSPFAGEQFF TRBJ2-1 . TRBV6-5 12 .
TGCGCCAGCAGTGAAGGCGGGAAAGGGAACACTGAAGCTTTCTTT CASSEGGKGNTEAFF TRBJ1-1 . TRBV10-2 15 .
TGTGCCAGCAGTGACCAGGGACAGGGGGGACTTGAAGCTTTCTTT CASSDQGQGGLEAFF TRBJ1-1 TRBD1 TRBV25-1 15 .
TGTGCCAGCAAATTAGGCGGGGGGCATGATACGCAGTATTTT CASKLGGGHDTQYF TRBJ2-3 TRBD2 TRBV4-2 14 .